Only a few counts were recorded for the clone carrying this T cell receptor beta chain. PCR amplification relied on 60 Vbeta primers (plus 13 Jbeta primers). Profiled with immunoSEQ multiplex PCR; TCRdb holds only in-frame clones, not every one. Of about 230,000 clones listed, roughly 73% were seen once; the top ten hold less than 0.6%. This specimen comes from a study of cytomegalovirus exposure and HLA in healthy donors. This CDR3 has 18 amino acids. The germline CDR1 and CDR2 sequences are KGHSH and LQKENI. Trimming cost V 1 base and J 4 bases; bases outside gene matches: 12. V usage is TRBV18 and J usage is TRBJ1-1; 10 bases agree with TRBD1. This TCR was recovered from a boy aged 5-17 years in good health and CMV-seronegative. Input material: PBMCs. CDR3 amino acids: CASSPQDRGWVSGTEAFF. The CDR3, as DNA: TGTGCCAGCTCACCACAGGACAGGGGGTGGGTGTCGGGCACTGAAGCTTTCTTT.